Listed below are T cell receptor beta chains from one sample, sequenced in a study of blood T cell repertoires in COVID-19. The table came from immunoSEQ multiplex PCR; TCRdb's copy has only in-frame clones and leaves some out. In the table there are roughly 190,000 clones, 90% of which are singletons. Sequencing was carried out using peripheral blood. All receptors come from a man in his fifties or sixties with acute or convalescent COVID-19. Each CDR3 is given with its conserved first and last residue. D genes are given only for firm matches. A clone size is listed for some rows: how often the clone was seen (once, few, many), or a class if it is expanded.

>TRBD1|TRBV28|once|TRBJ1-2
TGTGCCATATCCGACAGGGATGACTATGGCTACACCTTC
CAISDRDDYGYTF
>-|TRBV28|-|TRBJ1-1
TGTGCCAGCAGTCCCCTACCCGGGAACACTGAAGCTTTCTTT
CASSPLPGNTEAFF
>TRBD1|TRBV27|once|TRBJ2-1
TGTGCCAGCAGTTTGGGACAGGGGGCGTACAATGAGCAGTTCTTC
CASSLGQGAYNEQFF
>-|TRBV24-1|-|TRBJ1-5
TGTGCCACCAGTCGGGGGTTCAATCAGCCCCAGCATTTT
CATSRGFNQPQHF
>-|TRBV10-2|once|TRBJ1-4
TGCGCCAGCAGTGAACTGCGTCATGAAAAACTGTTTTTT
CASSELRHEKLFF
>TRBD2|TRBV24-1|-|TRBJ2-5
TGTGCCACCAGTGACCCCCACGCGGGGGGAGAGACCCAGTACTTC
CATSDPHAGGETQYF
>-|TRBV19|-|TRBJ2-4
TGTGCCAGTAGTGTCGACAGTCCAGTTTCCGCCTTAACCGCCAAAAACATTCAGTACTTC
CASSVDSPVSALTAKNIQYF
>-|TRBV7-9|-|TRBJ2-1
TGTGCCAGCGACCTAGGAGGGGCGAATGAGCAGTTCTTC
CASDLGGANEQFF
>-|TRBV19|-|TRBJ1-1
TGTGCCAGTAGTGTACAGGGTATTATGAACACTGAAGCTTTCTTT
CASSVQGIMNTEAFF
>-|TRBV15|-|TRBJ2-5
TGTGCCACCAGCAGAGATTCCCTGGGTCTAGCGGAGACCCAGTACTTC
CATSRDSLGLAETQYF
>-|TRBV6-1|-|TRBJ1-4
TGTGCCAGCAGTGAAGCCCGCCAGACAGGTGTTAATGAAAAACTGTTTTTT
CASSEARQTGVNEKLFF
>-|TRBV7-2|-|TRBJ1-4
TGTGCCAGCAGCAAGTTGGTGCAGGGGCTTGAAAAACTGTTTTTT
CASSKLVQGLEKLFF
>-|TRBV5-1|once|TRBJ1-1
TGCGCCAGCAGCTTGGCAGGTCTGAGTAACACTGAAGCTTTCTTT
CASSLAGLSNTEAFF
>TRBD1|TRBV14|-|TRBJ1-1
TGTGCCAGCAGCCAACCGACAGGGTTGAACACTGAAGCTTTCTTT
CASSQPTGLNTEAFF
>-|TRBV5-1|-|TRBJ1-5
TGCGCCAGCAGCTTAACAGGGATTAGCAATCAGCCCCAGCATTTT
CASSLTGISNQPQHF
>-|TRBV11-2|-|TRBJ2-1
TGTGCCAGCAGCCAGGGACACCAAAGCGCTGAGCAGTTCTTC
CASSQGHQSAEQFF
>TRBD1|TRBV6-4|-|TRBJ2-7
TGTGCCAGCAGGAGACAGGGGGTAGTCTCCTACGAGCAGTACTTC
CASRRQGVVSYEQYF
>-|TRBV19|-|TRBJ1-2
TGTGCCAGTAGTGACCGACAGGCCCTCTATGGCTACACCTTC
CASSDRQALYGYTF
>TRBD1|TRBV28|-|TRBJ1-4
TGTGCCAGCAGCAAGGGACAGAAGAATGAAAAACTGTTTTTT
CASSKGQKNEKLFF
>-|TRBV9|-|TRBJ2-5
TGTGCCAGCAGCGCCGGGACAAGCCAAGAGACCCAGTACTTC
CASSAGTSQETQYF
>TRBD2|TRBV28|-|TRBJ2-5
TGTGCCAGCAACGGCGGGAGGCTCTATGAGACCCAGTACTTC
CASNGGRLYETQYF
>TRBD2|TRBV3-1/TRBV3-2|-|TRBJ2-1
TGTGCCAGCAGCCAAGATCCCCCGGGACTAGCGGATTACAATGAGCAGTTCTTC
CASSQDPPGLADYNEQFF
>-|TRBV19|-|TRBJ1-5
TGTGCCAGTAGTAACAGGGTTAACAATCAGCCCCAGCATTTT
CASSNRVNNQPQHF
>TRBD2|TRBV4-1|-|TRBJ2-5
TGCGCCAGCAGCCAGGGACCTAGCGGGGGAGGGGAGACCCAGTACTTC
CASSQGPSGGGETQYF
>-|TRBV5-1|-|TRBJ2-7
TGCGCCAGCAGCTTGGACCCTAACAGGATAGTAGGGAACGAGCAGTACTTC
CASSLDPNRIVGNEQYF
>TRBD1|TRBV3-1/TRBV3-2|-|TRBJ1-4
TGTGCCAGCAGCCAAGATGGGGCAGGGGGCGGGAAACTGTTTTTT
CASSQDGAGGGKLFF
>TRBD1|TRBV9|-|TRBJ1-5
TGTGCCAGCAGCTTCCAGGGGGCAGATCAGCCCCAGCATTTT
CASSFQGADQPQHF
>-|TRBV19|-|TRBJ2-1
TGTGCCAGTAGTATGTCCCCCTTGACTAGGAGCCCCTACAATGAGCAGTTCTTC
CASSMSPLTRSPYNEQFF
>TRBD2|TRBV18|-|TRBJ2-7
TGTGCCAGCTCCCACGATGGCGGGAGCTCCTACGAGCAGTACTTC
CASSHDGGSSYEQYF
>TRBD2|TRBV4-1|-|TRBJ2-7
TGCGCCAGCAGCCTCAGACTAGCGGCGATTTACGAGCAGTACTTC
CASSLRLAAIYEQYF
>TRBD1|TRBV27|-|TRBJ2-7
TGTGCCAGCAGTTTCCGCGGACAGGGCCTATACGAGCAGTACTTC
CASSFRGQGLYEQYF
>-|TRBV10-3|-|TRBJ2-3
TGTGCCATCAGTGATTTGGTCGGCGGGGAAAGCACAGATACGCAGTATTTT
CAISDLVGGESTDTQYF
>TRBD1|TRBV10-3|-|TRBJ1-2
TGTGCCACGTCCGGACAGGGAAGCTTCAACTATGGCTACACCTTC
CATSGQGSFNYGYTF
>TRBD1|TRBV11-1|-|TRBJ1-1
TGTGCCAGCAGCTTGACAGGGGTTTTCACTGAAGCTTTCTTT
CASSLTGVFTEAFF
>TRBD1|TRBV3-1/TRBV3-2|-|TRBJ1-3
TGTGCCAGCAGCCAGGCCGGGACAGGGGCTGGAAACACCATATATTTT
CASSQAGTGAGNTIYF
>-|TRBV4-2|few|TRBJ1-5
TGTGCCAGCAGCCAAGATCGGCAGAGGGATCAGCCCCAGCATTTT
CASSQDRQRDQPQHF
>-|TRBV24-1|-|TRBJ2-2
TGTGCCACCAGTGAAAGACAGAACGGGGAGCTGTTTTTT
CATSERQNGELFF
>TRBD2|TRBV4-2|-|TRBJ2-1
TGTGCCAGCAGCGTTGCGGGTAGCGGGGGTTACAATGAGCAGTTCTTC
CASSVAGSGGYNEQFF
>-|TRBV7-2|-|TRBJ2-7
TGTGCCAGCAGCTTAAACGGGGGGCCCACCTCCTACGAGCAGTACTTC
CASSLNGGPTSYEQYF
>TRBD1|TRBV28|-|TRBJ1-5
TGTGCCGCGGGAGTGGCAGGGGGCCAGCCCCAGCATTTT
CAAGVAGGQPQHF
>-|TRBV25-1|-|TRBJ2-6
TGTGCCAGCAGTGAATCCAGGGGCAGCTCTGGGGCCAACGTCCTGACTTTC
CASSESRGSSGANVLTF
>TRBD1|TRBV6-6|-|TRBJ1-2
TGTGCCAGCAGACTCGAACAGGGGTACTATGGCTACACCTTC
CASRLEQGYYGYTF